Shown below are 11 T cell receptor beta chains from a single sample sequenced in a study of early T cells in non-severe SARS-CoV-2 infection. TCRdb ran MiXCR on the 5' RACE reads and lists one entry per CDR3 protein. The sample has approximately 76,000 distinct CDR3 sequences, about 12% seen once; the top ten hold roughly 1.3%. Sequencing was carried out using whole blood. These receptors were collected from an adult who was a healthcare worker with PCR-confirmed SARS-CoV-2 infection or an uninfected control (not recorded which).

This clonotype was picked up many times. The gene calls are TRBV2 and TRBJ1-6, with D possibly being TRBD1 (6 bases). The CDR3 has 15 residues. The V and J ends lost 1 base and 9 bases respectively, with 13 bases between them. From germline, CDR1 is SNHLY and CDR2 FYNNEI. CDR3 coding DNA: TGTGCCAGCAGTGAAGGGGGGGGGCAATTTTCACCCCTCCACTTT. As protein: CASSEGGGQFSPLHF. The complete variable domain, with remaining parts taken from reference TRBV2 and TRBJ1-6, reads EPEVTQTPSHQVTQMGQEVILRCVPISNHLYFYWYRQILGQKVEFLVSFYNNEISEKSEIFDDQFSVERPDGSNFTLKIRSTKLEDSAMYFCASSEGGGQFSPLHFGNGTRLTVT.

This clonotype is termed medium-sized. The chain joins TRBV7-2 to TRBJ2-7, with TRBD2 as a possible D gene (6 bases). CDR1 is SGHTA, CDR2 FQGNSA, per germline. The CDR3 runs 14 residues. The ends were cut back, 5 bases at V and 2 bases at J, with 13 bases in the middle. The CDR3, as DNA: TGTGCCAGCAGCGCGGCCCAGCGGGCCTACGAGCAGTACTTC. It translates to CASSAAQRAYEQYF.

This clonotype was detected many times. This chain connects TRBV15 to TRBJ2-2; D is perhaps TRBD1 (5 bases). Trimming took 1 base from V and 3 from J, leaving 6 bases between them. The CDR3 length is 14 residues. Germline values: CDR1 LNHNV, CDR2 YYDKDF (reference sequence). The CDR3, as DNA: TGTGCCACCAGCAGAGGCAGGGACACCGGGGAGCTGTTTTTT. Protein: CATSRGRDTGELFF.

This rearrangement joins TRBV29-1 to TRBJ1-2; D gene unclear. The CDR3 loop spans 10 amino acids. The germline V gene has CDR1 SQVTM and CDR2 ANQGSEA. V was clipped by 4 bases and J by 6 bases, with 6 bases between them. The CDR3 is CSVGGDGYTF. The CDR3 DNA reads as TGCAGCGTTGGGGGAGATGGCTACACCTTC.

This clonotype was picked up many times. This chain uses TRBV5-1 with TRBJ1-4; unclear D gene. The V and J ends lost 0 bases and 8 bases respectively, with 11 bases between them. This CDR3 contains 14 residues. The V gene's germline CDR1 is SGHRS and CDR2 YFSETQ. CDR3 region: CASSLAVSGEKLFF. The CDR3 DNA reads TGCGCCAGCAGCTTGGCGGTGAGTGGAGAAAAACTGTTTTTT.

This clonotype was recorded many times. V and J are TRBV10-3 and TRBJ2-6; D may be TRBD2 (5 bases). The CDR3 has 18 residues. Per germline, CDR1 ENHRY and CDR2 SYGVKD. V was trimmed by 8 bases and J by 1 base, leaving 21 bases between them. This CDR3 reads CAISLKSRASSGANVLTF. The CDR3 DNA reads TGTGCCATCTCTCTAAAATCGAGGGCGTCGTCTGGGGCCAACGTCCTGACTTTC.

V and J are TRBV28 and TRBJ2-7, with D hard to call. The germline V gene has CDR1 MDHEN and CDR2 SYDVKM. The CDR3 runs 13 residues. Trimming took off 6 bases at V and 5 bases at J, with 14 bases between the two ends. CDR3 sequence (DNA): TGTGCCAGCAGCCTCGGACGTATCGACGAGCAGTACTTC. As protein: CASSLGRIDEQYF.

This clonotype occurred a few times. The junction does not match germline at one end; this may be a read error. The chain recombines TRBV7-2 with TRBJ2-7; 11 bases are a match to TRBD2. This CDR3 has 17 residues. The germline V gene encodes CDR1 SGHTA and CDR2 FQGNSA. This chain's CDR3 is CAGSISTGLAAPYEQYF. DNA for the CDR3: TGTGCCGGCAGCATAAGCACGGGACTAGCGGCCCCCTACGAGCAGTACTTC.

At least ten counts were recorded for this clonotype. CDR3 sequence (DNA): TGTGCCAGCAGTACGGGACAGGGGAATTGGGGAAACACCATATATTTT. Protein product: CASSTGQGNWGNTIYF. The V and J genes are TRBV6-6 and TRBJ1-3; 10 bases match TRBD1. Unmatched junction bases numbered 8, after V lost 5 bases and J lost 4 bases. The CDR3 sequence is 16 residues long. Germline V gene data show CDR1 as MNHNY and CDR2 as SVGAGI (reference sequence).

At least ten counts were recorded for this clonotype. The CDR3 coding sequence is TGTGCCAGCAGCTCCCGACGGGGCTTTGGGGCCAACGTCCTGACTTTC. This codes for CASSSRRGFGANVLTF. The rearrangement uses TRBV7-2 and TRBJ2-6; possibly TRBD1 or TRBD2 for D (5 bases each). The V gene lost 4 bases and the J gene lost 3 bases, with 13 bases spanning the gap. This CDR3 has 16 amino acids. Germline V gene lookup returns CDR1 SGHTA and CDR2 FQGNSA.

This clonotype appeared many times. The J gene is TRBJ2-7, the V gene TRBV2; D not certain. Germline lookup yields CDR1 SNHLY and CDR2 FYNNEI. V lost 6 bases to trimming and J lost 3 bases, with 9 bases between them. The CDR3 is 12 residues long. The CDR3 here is CASRLGNYEQYF. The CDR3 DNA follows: TGTGCCAGCAGGTTGGGGAACTACGAGCAGTACTTC.